This T cell receptor (beta chain) was captured in a study of T cell changes during pregnancy in multiple sclerosis (dated by TCRdb to the late 2010s). Background on the whole study: The study examined how the T cell repertoire changed over the course of pregnancy in women with multiple sclerosis.

For this clone: Its binding antigen is unknown. No per-base quality is available; no much larger clone lies one base away. The identical CDR3 is also encoded by other nucleotide sequences in the sample.

The library was built by means of the immunoSEQ multiplex PCR assay. TCRdb carries this immuneACCESS record with in-frame sequences only. Its versions omit some clonotypes, under half of them owing to an unresolved V gene in the studies checked, with the rest unexplained. This sample gives about 120,000 clones in total; about 94% of them show up just once. In total, the top ten clones hold over 1.5% of the sample. The germline V end is reduced by 4 bases and the J end by 4 bases; junction bases left unmatched: 5. The germline V gene provides CDR1 SGDLS and CDR2 YYNGEE. The CDR3 has 15 amino acids, counting the end cysteine and phenylalanine. Kept here is only the CDR3 DNA, which spans 45 bases and is read in frame from base 1.

The TCR was taken from a female donor with multiple sclerosis, enrolled in a pregnancy study. This sample comprised peripheral blood, obtained in the third trimester of pregnancy. The chain is encoded by TRBV9 joined to TRBJ2-3, with 11 middle bases fitting TRBD2. The CDR3 here reads CASSLSGGAPDTQYF. The DNA is as follows: TGTGCCAGCAGCCTTAGCGGGGGGGCCCCAGATACGCAGTATTTT.